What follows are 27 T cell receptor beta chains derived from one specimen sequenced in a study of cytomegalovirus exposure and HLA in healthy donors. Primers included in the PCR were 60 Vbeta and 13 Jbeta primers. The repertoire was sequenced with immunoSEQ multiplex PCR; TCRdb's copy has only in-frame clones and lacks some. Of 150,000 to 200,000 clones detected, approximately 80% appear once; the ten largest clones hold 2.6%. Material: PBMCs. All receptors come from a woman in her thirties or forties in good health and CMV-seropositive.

CDR3 sequence (DNA): TGCGCCAGCAGCCAAGATAACTCTGGAAACACCATATATTTT. Its translation: CASSQDNSGNTIYF. V is TRBV4-3 and J is TRBJ1-3; D remains unclear. CDR1 and CDR2 from the germline V gene are LGHNA and YSLEER. The CDR3 has 14 amino acids. V was cut by 0 bases and J by 0 bases, with 3 bases left in between.

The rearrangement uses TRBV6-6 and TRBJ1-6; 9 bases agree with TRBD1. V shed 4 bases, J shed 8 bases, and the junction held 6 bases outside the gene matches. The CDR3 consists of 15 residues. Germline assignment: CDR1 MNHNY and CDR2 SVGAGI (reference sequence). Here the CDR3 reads CASSSPDRGHSPLHF. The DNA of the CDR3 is TGTGCCAGCAGTTCCCCGGACAGGGGTCATTCACCCCTCCACTTT.

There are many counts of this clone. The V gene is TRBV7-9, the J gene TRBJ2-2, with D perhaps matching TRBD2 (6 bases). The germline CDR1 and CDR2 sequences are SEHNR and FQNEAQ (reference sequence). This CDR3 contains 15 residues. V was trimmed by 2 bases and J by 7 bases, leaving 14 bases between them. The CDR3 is CASSLTSRGSGELFF. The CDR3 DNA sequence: TGTGCCAGCAGCTTAACTAGTCGGGGGAGCGGGGAGCTGTTTTTT.

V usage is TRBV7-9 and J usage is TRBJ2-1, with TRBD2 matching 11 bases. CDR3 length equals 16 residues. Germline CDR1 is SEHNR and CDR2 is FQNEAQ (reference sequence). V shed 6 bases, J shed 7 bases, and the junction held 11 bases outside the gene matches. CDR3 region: CASSLSLAGGQNEQFF. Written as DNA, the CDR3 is TGTGCCAGCAGTCTATCTCTAGCGGGAGGCCAGAATGAGCAGTTCTTC.

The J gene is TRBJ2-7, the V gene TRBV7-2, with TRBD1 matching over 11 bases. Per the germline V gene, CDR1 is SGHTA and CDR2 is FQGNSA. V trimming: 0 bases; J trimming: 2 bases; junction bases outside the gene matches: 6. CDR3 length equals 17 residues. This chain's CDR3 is CASSLARWGQGAYEQYF. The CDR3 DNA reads TGTGCCAGCAGCTTAGCGAGGTGGGGACAGGGGGCCTACGAGCAGTACTTC.

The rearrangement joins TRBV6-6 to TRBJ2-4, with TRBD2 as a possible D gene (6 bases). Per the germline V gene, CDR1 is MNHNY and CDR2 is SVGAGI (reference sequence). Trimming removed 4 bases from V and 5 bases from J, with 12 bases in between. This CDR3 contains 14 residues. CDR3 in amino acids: CASSSGGVQNIQYF. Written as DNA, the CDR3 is TGTGCCAGCAGTTCTGGCGGGGTACAAAACATTCAGTACTTC.

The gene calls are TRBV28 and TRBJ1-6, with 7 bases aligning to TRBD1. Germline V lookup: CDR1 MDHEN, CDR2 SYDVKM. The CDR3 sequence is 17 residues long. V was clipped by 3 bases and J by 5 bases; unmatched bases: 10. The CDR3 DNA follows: TGTGCCAGCAGTTTTGTACGGGACAGTCTAAATAATTCACCCCTCCACTTT. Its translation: CASSFVRDSLNNSPLHF.

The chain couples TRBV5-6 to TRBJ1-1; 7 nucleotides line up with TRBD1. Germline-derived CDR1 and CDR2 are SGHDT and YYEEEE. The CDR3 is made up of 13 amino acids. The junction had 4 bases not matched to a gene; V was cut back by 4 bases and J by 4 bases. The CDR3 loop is CASSLTGPTEAFF. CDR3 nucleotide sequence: TGTGCCAGCAGCCTGACAGGGCCCACTGAAGCTTTCTTT.

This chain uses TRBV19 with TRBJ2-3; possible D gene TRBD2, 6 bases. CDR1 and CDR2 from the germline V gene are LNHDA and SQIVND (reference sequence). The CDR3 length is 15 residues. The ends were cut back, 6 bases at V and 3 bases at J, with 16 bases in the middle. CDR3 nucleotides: TGTGCCAGTAGCCTCGGCCAGGGAGGAACAGATACGCAGTATTTT. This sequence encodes CASSLGQGGTDTQYF.

In DNA form, the CDR3 reads TGTGCCAGTAGTGGTCAGGATCCCTATGGCTACACCTTC. Its protein product is CASSGQDPYGYTF. This chain connects TRBV19 to TRBJ1-2, with D uncertain. Trimming took 5 bases from V and 4 from J, leaving 11 bases between them. Germline loops: CDR1 LNHDA, CDR2 SQIVND (reference sequence). The CDR3 totals 13 residues.

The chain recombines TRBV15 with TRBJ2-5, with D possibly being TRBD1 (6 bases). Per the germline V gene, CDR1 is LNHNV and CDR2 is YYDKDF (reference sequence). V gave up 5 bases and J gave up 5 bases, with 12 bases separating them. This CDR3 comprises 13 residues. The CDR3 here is CATSLGQWETQYF. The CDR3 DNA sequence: TGTGCCACCAGCCTAGGACAGTGGGAGACCCAGTACTTC.

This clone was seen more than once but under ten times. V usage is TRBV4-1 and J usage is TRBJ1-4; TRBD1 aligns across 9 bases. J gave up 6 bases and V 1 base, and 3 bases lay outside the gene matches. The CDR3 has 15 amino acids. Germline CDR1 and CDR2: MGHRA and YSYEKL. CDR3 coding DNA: TGCGCCAGCAGCCAAGGGGGACAGGGTTATGAAAAACTGTTTTTT. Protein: CASSQGGQGYEKLFF.

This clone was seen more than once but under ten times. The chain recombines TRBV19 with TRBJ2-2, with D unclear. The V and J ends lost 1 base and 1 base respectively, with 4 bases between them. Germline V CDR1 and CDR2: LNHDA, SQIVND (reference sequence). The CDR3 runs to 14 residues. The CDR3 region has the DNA TGTGCCAGTAGTATAGGGCAGAACACCGGGGAGCTGTTTTTT. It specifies CASSIGQNTGELFF. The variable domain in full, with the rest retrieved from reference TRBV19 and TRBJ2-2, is DGGITQSPKYLFRKEGQNVTLSCEQNLNHDAMYWYRQDPGQGLRLIYYSQIVNDFQKGDIAEGYSVSREKKESFPLTVTSAQKNPTAFYLCASSIGQNTGELFFGEGSRLTVL.

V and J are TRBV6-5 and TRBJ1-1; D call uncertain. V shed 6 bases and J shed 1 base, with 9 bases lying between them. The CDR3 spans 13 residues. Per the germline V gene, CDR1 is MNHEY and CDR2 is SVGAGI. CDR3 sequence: CASSGRGNTEAFF. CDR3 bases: TGTGCCAGCAGCGGCCGGGGGAACACTGAAGCTTTCTTT.

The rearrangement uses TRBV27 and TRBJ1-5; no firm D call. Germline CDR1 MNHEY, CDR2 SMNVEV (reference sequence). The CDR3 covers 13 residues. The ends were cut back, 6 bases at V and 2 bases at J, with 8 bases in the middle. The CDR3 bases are TGTGCCAGCAGACCTCGGGGCAATCAGCCCCAGCATTTT. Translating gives CASRPRGNQPQHF.

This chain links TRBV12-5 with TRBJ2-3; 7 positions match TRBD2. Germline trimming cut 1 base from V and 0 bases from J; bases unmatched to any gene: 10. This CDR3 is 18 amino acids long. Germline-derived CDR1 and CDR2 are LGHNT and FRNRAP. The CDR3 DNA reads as TGTGCTAGTGGTTTGGGAGCGGGAACCTTTACTAGCACAGATACGCAGTATTTT. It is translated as CASGLGAGTFTSTDTQYF.

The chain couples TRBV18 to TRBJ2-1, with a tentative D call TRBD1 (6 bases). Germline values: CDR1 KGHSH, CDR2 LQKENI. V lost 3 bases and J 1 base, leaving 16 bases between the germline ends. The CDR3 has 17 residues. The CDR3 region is CASSPQGQGISYNEQFF. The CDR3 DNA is TGTGCCAGCTCACCGCAGGGGCAGGGGATTTCCTACAATGAGCAGTTCTTC.

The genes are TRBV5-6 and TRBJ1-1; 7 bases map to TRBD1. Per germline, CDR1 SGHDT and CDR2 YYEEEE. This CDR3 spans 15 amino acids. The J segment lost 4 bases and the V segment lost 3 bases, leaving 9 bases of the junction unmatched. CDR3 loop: CASSWGRGWSTEAFF. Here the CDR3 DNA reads TGTGCCAGCAGCTGGGGCAGGGGGTGGAGCACTGAAGCTTTCTTT. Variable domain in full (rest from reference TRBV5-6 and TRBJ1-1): DAGVTQSPTHLIKTRGQQVTLRCSPKSGHDTVSWYQQALGQGPQFIFQYYEEEERQRGNFPDRFSGHQFPNYSSELNVNALLLGDSALYLCASSWGRGWSTEAFFGQGTRLTVV.

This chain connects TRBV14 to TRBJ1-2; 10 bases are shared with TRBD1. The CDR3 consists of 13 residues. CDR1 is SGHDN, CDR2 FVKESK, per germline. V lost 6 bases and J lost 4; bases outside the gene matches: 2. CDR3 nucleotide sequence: TGTGCCAGCAGAAGACAGGGGGCCTATGGCTACACCTTC. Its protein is CASRRQGAYGYTF.

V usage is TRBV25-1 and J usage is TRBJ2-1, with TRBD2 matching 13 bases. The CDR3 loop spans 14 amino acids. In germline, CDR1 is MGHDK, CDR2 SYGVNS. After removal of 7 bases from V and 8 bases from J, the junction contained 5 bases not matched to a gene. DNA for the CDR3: TGTGCCAGCACTACTAGCGGGAGGGCCTATGAGCAGTTCTTC. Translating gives CASTTSGRAYEQFF. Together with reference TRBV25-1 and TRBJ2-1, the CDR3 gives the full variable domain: EADIYQTPRYLVIGTGKKITLECSQTMGHDKMYWYQQDPGMELHLIHYSYGVNSTEKGDLSSESTVSRIRTEHFPLTLESARPSHTSQYLCASTTSGRAYEQFFGPGTRLTVL.

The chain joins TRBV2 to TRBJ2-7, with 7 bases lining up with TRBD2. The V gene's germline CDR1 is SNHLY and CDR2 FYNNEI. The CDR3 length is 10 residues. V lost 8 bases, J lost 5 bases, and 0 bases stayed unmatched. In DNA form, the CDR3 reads TGTGCCAGCGGGAGGGACGAGCAGTACTTC. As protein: CASGRDEQYF.

CDR3 in amino acids: CASRRVGQETQYF. CDR3 sequence (DNA): TGCGCCAGCAGGAGGGTGGGTCAAGAGACCCAGTACTTC. This chain uses TRBV5-1 with TRBJ2-5; tentative D call: TRBD2 (5 bases). The germline gives CDR1 SGHRS, CDR2 YFSETQ. The CDR3 length is 13 residues. Trimming took off 5 bases at V and 2 bases at J, with 10 bases between the two ends. The full variable domain, with the rest looked up from reference TRBV5-1 and TRBJ2-5, is KAGVTQTPRYLIKTRGQQVTLSCSPISGHRSVSWYQQTPGQGLQFLFEYFSETQRNKGNFPGRFSGRQFSNSRSEMNVSTLELGDSALYLCASRRVGQETQYFGPGTRLLVL.

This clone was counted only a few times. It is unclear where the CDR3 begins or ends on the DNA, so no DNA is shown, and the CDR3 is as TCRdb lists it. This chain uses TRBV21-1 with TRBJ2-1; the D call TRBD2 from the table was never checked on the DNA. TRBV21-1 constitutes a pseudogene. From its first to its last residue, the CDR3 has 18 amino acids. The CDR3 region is CASSKDQIWGSGTDEQFF.

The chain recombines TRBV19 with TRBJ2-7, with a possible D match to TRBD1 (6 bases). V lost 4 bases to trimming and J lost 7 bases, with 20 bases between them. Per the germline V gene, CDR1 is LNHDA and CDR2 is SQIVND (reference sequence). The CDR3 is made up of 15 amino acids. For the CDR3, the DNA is TGTGCCAGTAGTAAAATATATGGTAGGGACAATGAGCAGTACTTC. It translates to CASSKIYGRDNEQYF.

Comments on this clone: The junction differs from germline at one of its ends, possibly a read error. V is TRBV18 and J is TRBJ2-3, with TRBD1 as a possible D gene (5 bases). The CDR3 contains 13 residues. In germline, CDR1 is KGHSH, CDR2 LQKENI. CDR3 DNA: TGTGCCAGCTCACCACAAGGCACAGGTACGCAGTATTTT. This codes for CASSPQGTGTQYF.

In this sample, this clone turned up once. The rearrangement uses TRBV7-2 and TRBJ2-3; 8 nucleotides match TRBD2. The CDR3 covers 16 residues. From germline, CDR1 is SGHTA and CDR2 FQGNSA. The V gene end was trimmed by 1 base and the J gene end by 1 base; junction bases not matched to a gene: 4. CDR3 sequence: CASSLVAGGRTDTQYF. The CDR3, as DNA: TGTGCCAGCAGCTTAGTGGCGGGGGGACGCACAGATACGCAGTATTTT.

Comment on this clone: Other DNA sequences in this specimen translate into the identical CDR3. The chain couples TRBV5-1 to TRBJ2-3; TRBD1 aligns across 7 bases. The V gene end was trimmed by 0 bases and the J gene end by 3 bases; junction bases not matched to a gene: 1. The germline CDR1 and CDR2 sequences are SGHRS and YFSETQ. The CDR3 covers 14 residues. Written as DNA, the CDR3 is TGCGCCAGCAGCTTGGACAGGGGTACAGATACGCAGTATTTT. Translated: CASSLDRGTDTQYF. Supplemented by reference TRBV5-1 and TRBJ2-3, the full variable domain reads KAGVTQTPRYLIKTRGQQVTLSCSPISGHRSVSWYQQTPGQGLQFLFEYFSETQRNKGNFPGRFSGRQFSNSRSEMNVSTLELGDSALYLCASSLDRGTDTQYFGPGTRLTVL.